Given below is one TCR beta chain in context. Its specificity is not known. These data come from a study of radiation and T cells in renal cell carcinoma. At the level of the study: Nephrectomy followed 15 Gy stereotactic body radiation by 4 weeks. Whole-study findings and limits: No pretreatment tumor biopsies were available for baseline clonotypes. From baseline, blood top tumor clonotypes peaked at 2 weeks post-radiation.

Time point of the sample: blood 2 weeks post-SBRT. Regarding treatment: 15 Gy SBRT to primary tumor, nephrectomy 4 weeks later. The tumor was a clear cell renal cell carcinoma. Repertoires were generated with immunoSEQ multiplex PCR, while TCRdb's copy carries only in-frame clones and drops some. The sample lists about 130,000 clones; more than 70% were seen once. V trimming: 6 bases; J trimming: 5 bases; junction bases outside the gene matches: 1. The CDR3 runs to 13 residues. Germline V gene sequence: CDR1 MGHDK, CDR2 SYGVNS. This chain connects TRBV25-1 to TRBJ1-5, with 10 bases that match TRBD1. The receptor's source is a woman in her seventies with renal cell carcinoma. Sample: blood, taken from a patient whose treatment included radiotherapy and nephrectomy. CDR3 coding DNA: TGTGCCAGCAGGGGGACAGGGGATCAGCCCCAGCATTTT. Translated: CASRGTGDQPQHF.